This is a list of T cell receptor beta chains from one sample in a study of T cells in Graves' hyperthyroidism and ophthalmopathy. TCRdb re-called the multiplex PCR reads with MiXCR, one entry per CDR3 protein. This repertoire shows about 360,000 distinct CDR3 sequences, less than 15% found once; its top ten account for 9.2%. Sequencing input: blood. The receptors here all came from a woman younger than 30 with Graves' hyperthyroidism. The CDR3 runs from the conserved cysteine through the conserved F or W. The order of the fields is clone size, J gene, V gene, CDR3 protein. Expanded clones get a size class; other rows say once, few or many, or leave the size out.

many | TRBJ1-3 | TRBV20-1 | CSARDPTGSTGNTIYF
once | TRBJ2-5 | TRBV30 | CAWGPWATSGQETQYF
many | TRBJ2-1 | TRBV28 | CASSFLGGDNEQFF
- | TRBJ2-2 | TRBV7-3 | CASSRTSGRGTGELFF
- | TRBJ2-1 | TRBV7-9 | CASSEGGRGSGAEKFF
many | TRBJ2-7 | TRBV7-2 | CASRIGRGNYEQYF
few | TRBJ2-7 | TRBV5-1 | CASQREGPYEQYF
few | TRBJ2-7 | TRBV7-9 | CASAQTYEQYF
many | TRBJ2-3 | TRBV7-2 | CAGKTGSTDTQYF
- | TRBJ1-6 | TRBV4-3 | CASSQTGGDRSSPLHF
many | TRBJ2-5 | TRBV18 | CASSRVRPIQETQYF
- | TRBJ2-1 | TRBV5-4 | CASSLIRGGKNEQFF
many | TRBJ1-6 | TRBV6-1 | CASRRDRDNSPLHF
many | TRBJ2-3 | TRBV5-1 | CASQDPSTDTQYF
many | TRBJ2-7 | TRBV2 | CASRSDGGGYEQYF
many | TRBJ2-2 | TRBV20-1 | CSARDGTTSWGTGELFF
many | TRBJ1-2 | TRBV6-1 | CASSSTGGSYGYTF
- | TRBJ2-3 | TRBV5-5 | CASSLSGRGGTDTQYF
many | TRBJ1-1 | TRBV9 | CASSGNRGHDTEAFF
few | TRBJ1-4 | TRBV28 | CASKEEGKLFF
many | TRBJ2-1 | TRBV12-3/TRBV12-4 | CASNGGPRLFF
many | TRBJ2-3 | TRBV5-1 | CASSLEGRQDTQYF